These 21 T cell receptor beta chains originate from one sample sequenced in a study of T cells in Graves' hyperthyroidism and ophthalmopathy. Amplification of TCR beta CDR3 regions used RNA as the template. First-round RT-PCR with HTBI primers amplified the TCR CDR3 region. TCRdb recomputed calls from the multiplex PCR reads with MiXCR, one row per CDR3 protein. Seen here are approximately 360,000 distinct CDR3 sequences, just under 25% observed once, and the top ten hold around 79%. The material sequenced was blood. All receptors derive from a man aged 50 or older with Graves' hyperthyroidism.

About this clonotype: One end of the junction is discordant with germline, which a read error may explain. The V and J genes are TRBV15 and TRBJ2-7; TRBD2 is a possible D gene (6 bases). CDR1 LNHNV and CDR2 YYDKDF come from the germline V gene (reference sequence). The CDR3 is 13 residues long. The CDR3 loop is CATSKGGNYEQYF. In DNA form, the CDR3 reads TGCGCCACCAGCAAAGGCGGGAACTACGAGCAGTACTTC. The full variable domain, in which reference TRBV15 and TRBJ2-7 provide the parts outside the CDR3, is DAMVIQNPRYQVTQFGKPVTLSCSQTLNHNVMYWYQQKSSQAPKLLFHYYDKDFNNEADTPDNFQSRRPNTSFCFLDIRSPGLGDTAMYLCATSKGGNYEQYFGPGTRLTVT.

This clonotype appeared a few times. The chain employs TRBV5-1 and TRBJ2-1; D ambiguous. V was shortened by 2 bases and J by 1 base, with 10 bases between the two germline ends. The CDR3 length is 15 residues. Germline CDR1 SGHRS, CDR2 YFSETQ. CDR3: CASSLIAQSYNEQFF. The CDR3 region has the DNA TGCGCCAGCAGCTTAATTGCTCAGTCCTACAATGAGCAGTTCTTC.

This clonotype showed up just a few times. The chain has TRBV7-2 and TRBJ2-5; D remains ambiguous. The V end was cut by 7 bases, the J end by 4 bases, with 13 bases between. This CDR3 has 13 amino acids. The germline V gene encodes CDR1 SGHTA and CDR2 FQGNSA. The CDR3 region has the DNA TGTGCCAGCAAACCCTATAAAGGAGAGACCCAGTACTTC. Its protein is CASKPYKGETQYF.

The chain recombines TRBV9 with TRBJ1-1; 10 bases align to TRBD1. V shed 2 bases, J shed 5 bases, and the junction held 6 bases outside the gene matches. CDR1 is SGDLS, CDR2 YYNGEE, per germline. There are 15 residues in the CDR3. CDR3 sequence: CASSVDRGWETEAFF. The CDR3 nucleotides are TGTGCCAGCAGCGTGGACAGGGGGTGGGAGACTGAAGCTTTCTTT.

About this clonotype: This clone may be a read error of a much larger clone one base away. This chain connects TRBV7-2 to TRBJ2-5; 8 bases agree with TRBD2. Germline CDR1 is SGHTA and CDR2 is FQGNSA. CDR3 length equals 14 residues. The V gene end was trimmed by 5 bases and the J gene end by 5 bases; junction bases not matched to a gene: 7. CDR3 sequence (DNA): TGTACCAGCAGCCCCGCGGGCGGGAGGGAGACCCAGTACTTC. This gives the protein CTSSPAGGRETQYF.

Comment on this clonotype: A read error may produce the germline difference seen at one junction end. The V call is TRBV28, the J call TRBJ1-1; D gene uncertain. The CDR3 is 12 amino acids. The germline V gene encodes CDR1 MDHEN and CDR2 SYDVKM. The CDR3 nucleotides read TGTGCCACCAGTGGCGCCTCGGGGTCGGCTTTCTTT. It yields the protein CATSGASGSAFF.

This clonotype came up once. This sequence joins TRBV3-1 and TRBJ1-1; TRBD1 might be the D (6 bases). CDR1 is LGHDT and CDR2 is YNNKEL in the germline V gene (reference sequence). Between the trimmed V and J ends, which lost 0 bases and 7 bases, there was a span of 15 bases. There are 15 residues in the CDR3. CDR3 protein: CASSQDGGGEIEAFF. The CDR3 bases are TGTGCCAGCAGCCAAGATGGGGGCGGGGAGATTGAAGCTTTCTTT. The whole variable domain, filled in from reference TRBV3-1 and TRBJ1-1, reads DTAVSQTPKYLVTQMGNDKSIKCEQNLGHDTMYWYKQDSKKFLKIMFSYNNKELIINETVPNRFSPKSPDKAHLNLHINSLELGDSAVYFCASSQDGGGEIEAFFGQGTRLTVV.

This clonotype was detected many times. The chain couples TRBV12-3 or TRBV12-4 to TRBJ2-7; no definite D call. V was clipped by 5 bases and J by 3 bases, with 11 bases between them. The CDR3 sequence is 13 residues long. The CDR3 nucleotides read TGTGCCAGCAGTGAATCAGGAAGCTACGAGCAGTACTTC. Its translation is CASSESGSYEQYF.

This clonotype was counted ten times or more. The genes are TRBV2 and TRBJ2-7; TRBD2 aligns across 7 bases. With V trimmed by 2 bases and J by 2 bases, 6 bases remained unmatched. CDR3 length equals 15 residues. Germline values: CDR1 SNHLY, CDR2 FYNNEI. This CDR3 is CASSEPRDYTYEQYF. The CDR3 bases are TGTGCCAGCAGTGAACCACGGGACTACACCTACGAGCAGTACTTC. Using reference TRBV2 and TRBJ2-7 for the parts outside the CDR3, the full variable domain is EPEVTQTPSHQVTQMGQEVILRCVPISNHLYFYWYRQILGQKVEFLVSFYNNEISEKSEIFDDQFSVERPDGSNFTLKIRSTKLEDSAMYFCASSEPRDYTYEQYFGPGTRLTVT.

The chain couples TRBV24-1 to TRBJ2-1; TRBD1 might be the D (6 bases). Deletions cut 4 bases from V and 10 bases from J, with 10 bases between. The germline gives CDR1 KGHDR, CDR2 SFDVKD. The CDR3 spans 12 residues. The CDR3 DNA reads TGTGCCACCAGTGAATATGGGACAGAGCAGTTCTTC. Encoded protein: CATSEYGTEQFF.

This clonotype was counted at least ten times. The chain joins TRBV2 to TRBJ2-7; D call uncertain. Trimming pared 6 bases from V and 6 bases from J, leaving 9 bases between. Germline assignment: CDR1 SNHLY and CDR2 FYNNEI. The CDR3 contains 11 residues. This CDR3 is CASRVSGEQYF. The CDR3 DNA reads as TGTGCCAGCAGGGTCTCGGGCGAGCAGTACTTC.

This clonotype has just a few counts. V gene TRBV3-1 combines with J gene TRBJ2-7; D remains unclear. Per germline, CDR1 LGHDT and CDR2 YNNKEL (reference sequence). Trimming left V 1 base short and J 2 bases short, with 6 bases between. The CDR3 runs 13 residues. The CDR3 is CASSQGSTYEQYF. In DNA, the CDR3 is TGTGCCAGCAGCCAAGGCAGCACCTACGAGCAGTACTTC.

The CDR3 region is CASSEVGRGSSYNEQFF. The CDR3 DNA is TGTGCCAGCAGTGAAGTCGGTAGAGGGAGCTCCTACAATGAGCAGTTCTTC. The rearrangement joins TRBV6-1 to TRBJ2-1; tentative D call: TRBD2 (5 bases). Germline V gene sequence: CDR1 MNHNS, CDR2 SASEGT. The CDR3 spans 17 residues. V lost 1 base and J lost 0, with 13 bases in between.

The V and J genes are TRBV7-9 and TRBJ2-2; D may be TRBD2 (6 bases). The CDR3 totals 17 residues. Looked up from germline, CDR1 is SEHNR and CDR2 is FQNEAQ (reference sequence). V was pared by 1 base and J by 6 bases, with 18 bases between. CDR3 nucleotide sequence: TGTGCCAGCAGCTTAGACCTGGTCCCCTCTAGCGCCGGGGAGCTGTTTTTT. Encoded protein: CASSLDLVPSSAGELFF.

The chain recombines TRBV20-1 with TRBJ2-5; TRBD1 or TRBD2 may be the D gene (7 bases each). The length of the CDR3 is 15 residues. Deletions cut 3 bases from V and 9 bases from J, with 23 bases between. The germline V gene has CDR1 DFQATT and CDR2 SNEGSKA (reference sequence). CDR3 DNA sequence: TGCAGTGCTAGGAAGACTCAGGGGGGGGCCGCGGCCCAGTACTTC. This sequence encodes CSARKTQGGAAAQYF.

This clonotype occurred many times. V and J are TRBV3-1 and TRBJ1-1; TRBD1 is a possible D gene (5 bases). The CDR3 contains 15 residues. Germline loops: CDR1 LGHDT, CDR2 YNNKEL (reference sequence). The germline V and J ends were trimmed by 3 bases and 1 base, with 12 bases remaining between them. CDR3 DNA: TGTGCCAGCAGCCAGGCGGGACTGACGAACACTGAAGCTTTCTTT. It is translated as CASSQAGLTNTEAFF. Using reference TRBV3-1 and TRBJ1-1 for the parts outside the CDR3, the full variable domain is DTAVSQTPKYLVTQMGNDKSIKCEQNLGHDTMYWYKQDSKKFLKIMFSYNNKELIINETVPNRFSPKSPDKAHLNLHINSLELGDSAVYFCASSQAGLTNTEAFFGQGTRLTVV.

The V gene is TRBV5-6, the J gene TRBJ2-5; TRBD2 agrees at 12 bases. Looked up from germline, CDR1 is SGHDT and CDR2 is YYEEEE. J was trimmed by 7 bases and V by 1 base; bases with no gene match: 8. The CDR3 loop spans 16 amino acids. CDR3 bases: TGTGCCAGCAGCTTGCAGACTAGCGGGAGAAAAAGGACCCAGTACTTC. Translating gives CASSLQTSGRKRTQYF.

This rearrangement joins TRBV6-6 to TRBJ2-3, with D tentatively TRBD1 or TRBD2 (5 bases each). This CDR3 contains 16 residues. Looked up from germline, CDR1 is MNHNY and CDR2 is SVGAGI (reference sequence). V was shortened by 1 base and J by 2 bases, with 13 bases between the two germline ends. CDR3 sequence reads: CASSYLFGGYTDTQYF. In DNA form, the CDR3 reads TGTGCCAGCAGTTACTTGTTTGGGGGTTACACAGATACGCAGTATTTT.

The chain recombines TRBV6-5 with TRBJ2-1; TRBD1 might be the D (6 bases). The CDR3 has 14 amino acids. Trimming cost V 2 bases and J 7 bases, with 12 bases left between them. Per the germline V gene, CDR1 is MNHEY and CDR2 is SVGAGI. CDR3 nucleotide sequence: TGTGCCAGCAGTTACCCTGGACAGAAGAATGAGCAGTTCTTC. Its protein is CASSYPGQKNEQFF.

V gene TRBV29-1 combines with J gene TRBJ1-1; TRBD1 matches 10 bases. The ends lost 6 bases at V and 1 base at J; junction bases unmatched: 8. Germline CDR1 SQVTM, CDR2 ANQGSEA. The CDR3 totals 15 residues. CDR3 loop: CSVRDRGSWNTEAFF. CDR3 coding DNA: TGCAGCGTCCGGGACAGGGGTAGTTGGAACACTGAAGCTTTCTTT.

Only a few counts were recorded for this clonotype. This chain uses TRBV30 with TRBJ2-2; D might be TRBD2 (6 bases). Germline lookup yields CDR1 GTSNPN and CDR2 SVGIG (reference sequence). The CDR3 contains 15 residues. The V end lost 2 bases, the J end lost 5 bases, and 15 bases lay between the germline ends. CDR3: CAWSFRGFPTGELFF. DNA of the CDR3: TGTGCCTGGAGTTTCCGGGGGTTTCCTACCGGGGAGCTGTTTTTT.